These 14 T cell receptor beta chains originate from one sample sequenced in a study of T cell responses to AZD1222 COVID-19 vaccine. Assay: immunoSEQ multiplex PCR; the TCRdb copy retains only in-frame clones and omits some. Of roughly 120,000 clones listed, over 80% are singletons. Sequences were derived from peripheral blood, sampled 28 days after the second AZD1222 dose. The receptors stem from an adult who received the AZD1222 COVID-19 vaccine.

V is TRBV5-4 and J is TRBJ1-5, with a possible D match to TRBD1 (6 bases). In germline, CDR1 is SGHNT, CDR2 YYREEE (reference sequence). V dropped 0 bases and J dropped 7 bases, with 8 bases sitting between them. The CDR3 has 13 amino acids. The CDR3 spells CASSLDREQPQHF. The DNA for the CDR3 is TGTGCCAGCAGCTTGGACAGGGAACAGCCCCAGCATTTT.

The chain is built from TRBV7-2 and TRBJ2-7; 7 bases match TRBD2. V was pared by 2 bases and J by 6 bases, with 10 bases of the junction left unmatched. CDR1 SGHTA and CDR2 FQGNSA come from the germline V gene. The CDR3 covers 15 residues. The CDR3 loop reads CASSLLRGSQGEQYF. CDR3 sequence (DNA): TGTGCCAGCAGCTTACTGCGGGGGAGCCAAGGCGAGCAGTACTTC.

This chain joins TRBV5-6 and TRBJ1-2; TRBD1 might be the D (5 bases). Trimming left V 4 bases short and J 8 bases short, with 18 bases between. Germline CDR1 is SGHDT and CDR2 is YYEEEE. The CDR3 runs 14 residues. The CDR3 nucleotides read TGTGCCAGCAGCCTGACGATTGGGGGGAAAGGCTACACCTTC. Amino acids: CASSLTIGGKGYTF.

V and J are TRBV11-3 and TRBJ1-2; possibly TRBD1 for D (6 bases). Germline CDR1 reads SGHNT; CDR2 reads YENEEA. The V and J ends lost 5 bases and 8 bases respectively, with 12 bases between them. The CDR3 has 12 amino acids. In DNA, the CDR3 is TGTGCCAGCAGCAAACAGGGTGAGGGCTACACCTTC. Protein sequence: CASSKQGEGYTF.

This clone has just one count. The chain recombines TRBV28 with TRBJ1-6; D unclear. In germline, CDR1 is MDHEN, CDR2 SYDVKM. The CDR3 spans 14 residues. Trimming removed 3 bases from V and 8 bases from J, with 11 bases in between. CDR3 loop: CASSLGNSDSPLHF. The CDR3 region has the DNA TGTGCCAGCAGTTTGGGGAATTCGGATTCACCCCTCCACTTT.

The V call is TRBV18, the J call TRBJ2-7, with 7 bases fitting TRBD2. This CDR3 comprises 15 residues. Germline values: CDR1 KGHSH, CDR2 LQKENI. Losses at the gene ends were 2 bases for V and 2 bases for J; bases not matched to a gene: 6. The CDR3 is CASSPSRRGTYEQYF. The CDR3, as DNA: TGTGCCAGCTCACCATCCCGGCGGGGGACCTACGAGCAGTACTTC.

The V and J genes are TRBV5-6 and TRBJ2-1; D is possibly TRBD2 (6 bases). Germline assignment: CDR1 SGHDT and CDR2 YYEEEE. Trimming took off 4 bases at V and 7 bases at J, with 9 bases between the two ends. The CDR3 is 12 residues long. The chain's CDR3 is CASSSGLNEQFF. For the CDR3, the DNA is TGTGCCAGCAGCAGCGGGCTTAATGAGCAGTTCTTC.

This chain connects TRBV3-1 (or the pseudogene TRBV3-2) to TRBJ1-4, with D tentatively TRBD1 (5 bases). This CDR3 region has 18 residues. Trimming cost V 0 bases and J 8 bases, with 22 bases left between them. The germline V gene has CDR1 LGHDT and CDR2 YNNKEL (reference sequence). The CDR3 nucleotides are TGTGCCAGCAGCCAAGATAGTCCCTACAGGCCGCCGGAGGAAAAACTGTTTTTT. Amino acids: CASSQDSPYRPPEEKLFF.

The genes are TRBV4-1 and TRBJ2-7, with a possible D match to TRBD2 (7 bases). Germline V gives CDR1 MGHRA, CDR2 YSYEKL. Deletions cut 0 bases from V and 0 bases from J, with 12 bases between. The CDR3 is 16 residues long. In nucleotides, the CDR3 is TGCGCCAGCAGCCAAGATGAGGGGGGGAGCTCCTACGAGCAGTACTTC. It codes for CASSQDEGGSSYEQYF.

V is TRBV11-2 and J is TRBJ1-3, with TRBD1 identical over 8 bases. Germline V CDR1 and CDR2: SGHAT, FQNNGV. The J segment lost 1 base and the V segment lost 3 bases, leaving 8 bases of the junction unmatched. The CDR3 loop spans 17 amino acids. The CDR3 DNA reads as TGTGCCAGCAGCTTTACAGGGGGGACACGGTCTGGAAACACCATATATTTT. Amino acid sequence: CASSFTGGTRSGNTIYF.

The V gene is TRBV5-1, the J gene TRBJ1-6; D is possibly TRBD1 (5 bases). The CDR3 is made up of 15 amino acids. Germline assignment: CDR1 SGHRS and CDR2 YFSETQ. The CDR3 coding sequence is TGCGCAGCAGGAGGGGCAAAATGGGAAAGTTCACCCCTCCACTTT. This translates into CAAGGAKWESSPLHF.

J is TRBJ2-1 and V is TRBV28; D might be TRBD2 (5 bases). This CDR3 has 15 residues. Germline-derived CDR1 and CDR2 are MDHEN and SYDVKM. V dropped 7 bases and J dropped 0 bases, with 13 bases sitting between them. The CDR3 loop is CASTLGGSSYNEQFF. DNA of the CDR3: TGTGCCAGCACCCTCGGAGGAAGCTCCTACAATGAGCAGTTCTTC.

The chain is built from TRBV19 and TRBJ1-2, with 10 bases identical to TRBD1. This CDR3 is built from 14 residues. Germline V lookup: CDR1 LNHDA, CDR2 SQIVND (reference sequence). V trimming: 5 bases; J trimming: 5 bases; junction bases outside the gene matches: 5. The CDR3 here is CASSPGTGAYGYTF. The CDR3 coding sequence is TGTGCCAGTAGTCCCGGGACAGGGGCTTATGGCTACACCTTC.

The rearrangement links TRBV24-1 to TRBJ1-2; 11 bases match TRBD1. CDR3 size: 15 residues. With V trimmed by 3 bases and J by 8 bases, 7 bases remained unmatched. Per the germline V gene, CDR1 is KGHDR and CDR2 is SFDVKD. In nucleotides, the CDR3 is TGTGCCACCAGTGATATGGGGACAGGGGGTTACGGCTACACCTTC. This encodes CATSDMGTGGYGYTF.